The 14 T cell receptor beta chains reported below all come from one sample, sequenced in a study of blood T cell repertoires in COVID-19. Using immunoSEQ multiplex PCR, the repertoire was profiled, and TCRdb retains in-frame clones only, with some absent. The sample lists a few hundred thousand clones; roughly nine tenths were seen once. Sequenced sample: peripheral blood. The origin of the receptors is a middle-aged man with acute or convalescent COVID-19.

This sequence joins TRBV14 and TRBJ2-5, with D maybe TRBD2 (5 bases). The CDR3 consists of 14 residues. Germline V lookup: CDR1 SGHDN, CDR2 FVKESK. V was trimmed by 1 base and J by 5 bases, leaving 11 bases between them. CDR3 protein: CASSQVASMETQYF. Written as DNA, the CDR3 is TGTGCCAGCAGCCAAGTGGCTAGCATGGAGACCCAGTACTTC.

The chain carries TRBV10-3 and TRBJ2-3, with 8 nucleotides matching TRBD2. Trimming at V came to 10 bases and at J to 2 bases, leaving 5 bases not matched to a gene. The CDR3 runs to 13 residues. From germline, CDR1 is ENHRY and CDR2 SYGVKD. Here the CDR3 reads CATGGGDTDTQYF. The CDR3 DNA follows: TGTGCCACGGGAGGGGGGGACACAGATACGCAGTATTTT.

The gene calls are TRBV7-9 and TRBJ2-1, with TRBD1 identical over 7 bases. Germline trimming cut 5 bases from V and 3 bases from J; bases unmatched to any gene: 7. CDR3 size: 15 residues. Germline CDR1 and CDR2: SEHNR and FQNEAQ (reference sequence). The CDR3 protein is CASSPPGQFYNEQFF. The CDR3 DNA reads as TGTGCCAGCAGCCCACCGGGACAGTTCTACAATGAGCAGTTCTTC.

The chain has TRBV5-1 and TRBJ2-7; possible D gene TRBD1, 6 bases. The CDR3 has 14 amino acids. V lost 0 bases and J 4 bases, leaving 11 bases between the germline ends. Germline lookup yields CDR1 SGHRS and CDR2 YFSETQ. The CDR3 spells CASSLDPGVYEQYF. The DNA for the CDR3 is TGCGCCAGCAGCTTGGATCCAGGGGTTTACGAGCAGTACTTC.

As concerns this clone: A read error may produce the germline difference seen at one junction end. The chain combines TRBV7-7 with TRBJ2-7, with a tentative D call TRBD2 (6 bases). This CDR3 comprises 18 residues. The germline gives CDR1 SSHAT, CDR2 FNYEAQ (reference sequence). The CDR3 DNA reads TGTGCTAGCAGCTTATTGGACTATCAATGGAGGGAACACTACGAGCAGTACTTC. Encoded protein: CASSLLDYQWREHYEQYF.

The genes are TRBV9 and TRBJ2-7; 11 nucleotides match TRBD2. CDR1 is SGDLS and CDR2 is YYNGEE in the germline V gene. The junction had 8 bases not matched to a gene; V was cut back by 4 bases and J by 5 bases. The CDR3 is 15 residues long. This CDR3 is CASSLLAGGPHEQYF. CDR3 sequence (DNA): TGTGCCAGCAGCTTATTAGCGGGAGGGCCCCACGAGCAGTACTTC. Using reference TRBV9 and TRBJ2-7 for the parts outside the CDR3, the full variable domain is DSGVTQTPKHLITATGQRVTLRCSPRSGDLSVYWYQQSLDQGLQFLIQYYNGEERAKGNILERFSAQQFPDLHSELNLSSLELGDSALYFCASSLLAGGPHEQYFGPGTRLTVT.

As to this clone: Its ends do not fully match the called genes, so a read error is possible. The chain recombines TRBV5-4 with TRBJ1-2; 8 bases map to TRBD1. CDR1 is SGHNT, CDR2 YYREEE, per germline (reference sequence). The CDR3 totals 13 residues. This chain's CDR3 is CASSTEDLGTGDF. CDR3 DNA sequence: TGTGCCAGCAGCACGGAGGATTTGGGGACAGGCGACTTC.

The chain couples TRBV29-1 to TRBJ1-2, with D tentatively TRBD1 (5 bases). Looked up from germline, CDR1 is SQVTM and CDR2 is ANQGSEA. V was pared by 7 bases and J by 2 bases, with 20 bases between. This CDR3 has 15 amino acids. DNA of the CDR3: TGCAGCGCCCAAAGGTCAGGGTTCGGGAACTATGGCTACACCTTC. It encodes CSAQRSGFGNYGYTF. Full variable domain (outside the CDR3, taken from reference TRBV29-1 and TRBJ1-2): SAVISQKPSRDICQRGTSLTIQCQVDSQVTMMFWYRQQPGQSLTLIATANQGSEATYESGFVIDKFPISRPNLTFSTLTVSNMSPEDSSIYLCSAQRSGFGNYGYTFGSGTRLTVV.

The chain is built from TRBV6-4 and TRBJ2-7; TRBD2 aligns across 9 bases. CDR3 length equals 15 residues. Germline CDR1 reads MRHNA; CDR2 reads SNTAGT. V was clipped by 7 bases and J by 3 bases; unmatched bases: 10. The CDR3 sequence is CASKGSLAGYYEQYF. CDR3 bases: TGTGCCAGCAAGGGGTCCCTAGCGGGATACTACGAGCAGTACTTC.

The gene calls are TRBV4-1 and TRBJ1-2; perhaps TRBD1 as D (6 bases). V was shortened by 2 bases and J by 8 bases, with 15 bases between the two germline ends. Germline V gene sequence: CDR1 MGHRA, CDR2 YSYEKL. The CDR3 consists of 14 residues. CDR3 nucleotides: TGCGCCAGCAGCCAACGGGGGGCACTGGGCGGCTACACCTTC. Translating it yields CASSQRGALGGYTF.

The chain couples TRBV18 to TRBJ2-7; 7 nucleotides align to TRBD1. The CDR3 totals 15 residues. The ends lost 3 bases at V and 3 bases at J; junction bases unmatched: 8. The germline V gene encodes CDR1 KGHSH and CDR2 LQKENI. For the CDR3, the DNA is TGTGCCAGCTCACCGTACGACAGGGCCCACTACGAGCAGTACTTC. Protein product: CASSPYDRAHYEQYF.

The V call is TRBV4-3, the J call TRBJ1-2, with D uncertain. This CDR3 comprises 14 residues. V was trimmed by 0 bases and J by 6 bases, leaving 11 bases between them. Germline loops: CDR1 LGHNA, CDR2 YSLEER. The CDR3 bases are TGCGCCAGCAGCCAAGATCTCGGTGGAGATGGCTACACCTTC. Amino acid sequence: CASSQDLGGDGYTF.

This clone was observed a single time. CDR3 region: CASSVRTGGVGYGYTF. In DNA, the CDR3 is TGTGCCAGCAGCGTTAGGACAGGGGGCGTGGGGTATGGCTACACCTTC. This chain links TRBV7-8 with TRBJ1-2, with TRBD1 matching 11 bases. V lost 5 bases to trimming and J lost 5 bases; unmatched junction nucleotides: 10. Germline CDR1 is SGHVS and CDR2 is FQNEAQ. CDR3 size: 16 residues.

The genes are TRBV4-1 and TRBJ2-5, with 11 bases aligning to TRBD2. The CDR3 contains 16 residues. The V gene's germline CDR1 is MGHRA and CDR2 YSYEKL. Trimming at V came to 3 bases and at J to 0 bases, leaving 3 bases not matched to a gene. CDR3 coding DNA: TGCGCCAGCAGCCAGATGGGACTAGCGGACCAAGAGACCCAGTACTTC. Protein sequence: CASSQMGLADQETQYF.